This T cell receptor beta chain was sequenced during a study of T cell changes during pregnancy in multiple sclerosis (dated 2019 in TCRdb). For context, the study as a whole: In women with multiple sclerosis, the researchers looked at how the T cell repertoire shifted as pregnancy progressed.

The CDR3 contains 13 residues, cysteine and phenylalanine counted. The DNA shown is the 39-base CDR3, in frame from base 1. Via the germline V gene, CDR1 is KGHSH and CDR2 LQKENI. Cut back by 6 bases and 2 bases, the V and J ends lie 11 bases apart. Library generation was performed with the immunoSEQ multiplex PCR assay. This immuneACCESS table, as held by TCRdb, lists in-frame sequences with V and J called but not all clones. Of the missing ones, under half trace to an unresolved V gene in checked studies; the others have no known cause. Across this sample there are around 59,000 clones, with roughly nine tenths seen only once. The ten largest clones capture less than 3.5% of the sample. In regard to this clone: Its antigen remains unidentified. Nothing much larger sits one base from this clone, and base qualities are not available.

The sequenced sample was peripheral blood, obtained in the third trimester of pregnancy. The source of this sequence is a female donor in good health, enrolled as a control in a pregnancy study. The rearranged chain carries TRBV18 and TRBJ2-7, and possibly TRBD2, on 5 matching bases. The DNA reads as follows: TGTGCCAGCTCTCCCGGACTGACCTACGAGCAGTACTTC. It is translated as CASSPGLTYEQYF.